The T cell receptor beta chain described here comes from a study of cytomegalovirus exposure and HLA in healthy donors. Study results and caveats: It was about 180 TCR beta chains that were listed as cytomegalovirus-associated. The authors later linked a missense DCLRE1C variant to TCR beta V- and J-gene trimming. The later analysis indicated that the majority of CMV-associated TCR beta chains appeared HLA-restricted. The study carried out a later analysis of TCR beta sequences. It associated 15,000 to 20,000 of them with specific HLA alleles at a false discovery rate of 0.05.

The PCR was carried out with 60 Vbeta primers and 13 Jbeta primers. Assay used: immunoSEQ multiplex PCR; TCRdb lists only in-frame clones, some missing. The table records 130,000 or so clones, 72% of them present only once. Germline loops: CDR1 MRHNA, CDR2 SNTAGT. V lost 6 bases to trimming and J lost 1 base; unmatched junction nucleotides: 3. The CDR3 runs to 14 residues. Points on this clone: What it recognizes is unknown.

This TCR was recovered from a middle-aged man in good health and CMV-seropositive. This chain connects TRBV6-4 to TRBJ2-3; 8 bases agree with TRBD1. Specimen: PBMCs. Written as DNA, the CDR3 is TGTGCCAGCAGCCAGACAGGGGGCACAGATACGCAGTATTTT. It codes for CASSQTGGTDTQYF.